This is a list of T cell receptor beta chains from one sample in a study of beta chain features in type 1 diabetes. The repertoire was sequenced with immunoSEQ multiplex PCR; TCRdb's copy has only in-frame clones and lacks some. The repertoire includes approximately 44,000 clones, around 70% of them detected once, and about 2.1% sits in the top ten. The sequencing sample was made of Tregs from blood. These receptors were collected from a woman younger than 35 with type 1 diabetes. Each CDR3 is given with its conserved first and last residue. Each record gives: J gene, D gene, clone size, V gene, CDR3 protein, CDR3 DNA. The D gene is left open where the match is weak. Rows may omit the clone size; those that give it use once, few, many or a size class.

TRBJ1-2 | TRBD1 | NA | TRBV11-2 | CASSPRAGGWYGYTF | TGTGCCAGCAGCCCCAGGGCAGGGGGTTGGTATGGCTACACCTTC
TRBJ1-1 | NA | NA | TRBV4-1 | CASSQGGWAFF | TGCGCCAGCAGCCAAGGAGGGTGGGCTTTCTTT
TRBJ2-7 | TRBD1 | NA | TRBV28 | CASRGTESYEQYF | TGTGCCAGCAGGGGGACAGAATCCTACGAGCAGTACTTC
TRBJ1-2 | NA | NA | TRBV7-9 | CASSLEALYGYTF | TGTGCCAGCAGCCTCGAGGCCCTCTATGGCTACACCTTC
TRBJ2-5 | TRBD2 | NA | TRBV28 | CASSPLGLAGGAGAQYF | TGTGCCAGCAGTCCCTTGGGACTAGCGGGAGGGGCCGGGGCCCAGTACTTC
TRBJ2-1 | TRBD2 | NA | TRBV7-2 | CASSSRPGLAGGRVNEQFF | TGTGCCAGCAGCTCAAGACCGGGACTAGCGGGGGGGCGGGTCAATGAGCAGTTCTTC
TRBJ2-2 | NA | NA | TRBV5-6 | CASSPGAGTGELFF | TGTGCCAGCAGCCCCGGTGCAGGGACCGGGGAGCTGTTTTTT
TRBJ2-1 | NA | few | TRBV29-1 | CSVRQANAGDEQFF | TGCAGCGTTCGACAGGCTAACGCCGGGGATGAGCAGTTCTTC
TRBJ2-5 | NA | NA | TRBV19 | CASSIGLAKQETQYF | TGTGCCAGTAGTATCGGGCTAGCGAAACAAGAGACCCAGTACTTC
TRBJ2-1 | TRBD1 | NA | TRBV4-3 | CASSRDRTNNEQFF | TGCGCCAGCAGCCGGGACAGAACTAACAATGAGCAGTTCTTC
TRBJ2-1 | NA | NA | TRBV7-9 | CASSLGLAAVNEQFF | TGTGCCAGCAGCTTGGGACTGGCCGCTGTGAATGAGCAGTTCTTC
TRBJ1-6 | TRBD1 | few | TRBV7-9 | CASSLQGGSPLHF | TGTGCCAGCAGCCTCCAGGGGGGTTCACCCCTCCACTTT
TRBJ2-4 | NA | NA | TRBV11-2 | CASSLLAKNIQYF | TGTGCCAGCAGCTTACTAGCCAAAAACATTCAGTACTTC
TRBJ2-1 | TRBD1 | NA | TRBV5-1 | CASSLGTGVLNEQFF | TGCGCCAGCAGCTTGGGGACAGGGGTCCTCAATGAGCAGTTCTTC
TRBJ2-5 | NA | NA | TRBV7-2 | CASSLTSETQYF | TGTGCCAGCAGCTTAACTTCTGAGACCCAGTACTTC
TRBJ2-2 | NA | NA | TRBV4-3 | CASSHPNTGELFF | TGCGCCAGCAGCCACCCAAACACCGGGGAGCTGTTTTTT
TRBJ2-6 | TRBD2 | NA | TRBV5-1 | CASSLGGVISGANVLTF | TGCGCCAGCAGCCTGGGGGGGGTGATCTCTGGGGCCAACGTCCTGACTTTC
TRBJ1-2 | TRBD1 | NA | TRBV7-9 | CASSPLSGTVYGYTF | TGTGCCAGCAGCCCCCTCTCCGGGACAGTCTATGGCTACACCTTC
TRBJ1-1 | NA | NA | TRBV2 | CASSEQTVNTEAFF | TGTGCCAGCAGTGAACAGACTGTGAACACTGAAGCTTTCTTT
TRBJ2-7 | TRBD2 | NA | TRBV29-1 | CSGTSGTYEQYF | TGCAGCGGGACTAGCGGGACCTACGAGCAGTACTTC
TRBJ2-7 | TRBD1 | NA | TRBV7-2 | CASSLRIGGPYEQYF | TGTGCCAGCAGCTTAAGGATAGGGGGCCCCTACGAGCAGTACTTC
TRBJ1-6 | NA | few | TRBV7-9 | CASSLIQGLNSPLHF | TGTGCCAGCAGCTTAATACAGGGTTTGAATTCACCCCTCCACTTT
TRBJ2-2 | TRBD2 | NA | TRBV6-5 | CASSYLSGRSRELFF | TGTGCCAGCAGCTACCTTAGCGGGAGGAGTAGGGAGCTGTTTTTT
TRBJ2-1 | TRBD2 | NA | TRBV4-2 | CASSQDGRGKGDEQFF | TGTGCCAGCAGCCAAGATGGGAGGGGAAAAGGGGATGAGCAGTTCTTC
TRBJ2-1 | NA | NA | TRBV5-5 | CASSLVRDNEQFF | TGTGCCAGCAGCTTGGTTCGGGACAATGAGCAGTTCTTC
TRBJ2-3 | NA | NA | TRBV7-2 | CASRYGTFTDTQYF | TGTGCCAGCAGATACGGGACTTTCACAGATACGCAGTATTTT
TRBJ2-1 | NA | NA | TRBV6-5 | CASIPRAGRQFF | TGTGCCAGCATCCCGAGGGCGGGGCGGCAGTTCTTC
TRBJ2-1 | TRBD2 | NA | TRBV19 | CASTDDSGLAEGSQSSYNEQFF | TGTGCCAGTACTGACGATTCGGGGCTAGCGGAGGGATCCCAGAGCTCCTACAATGAGCAGTTCTTC
TRBJ2-7 | TRBD1 | NA | TRBV6-5 | CASSYESTGGYEQYF | TGTGCCAGCAGTTACGAGTCGACAGGGGGCTACGAGCAGTACTTC
TRBJ2-4 | NA | NA | TRBV7-2 | CASSLSPQTFQYF | TGTGCCAGCAGCTTATCTCCCCAAACATTTCAGTACTTC
TRBJ2-7 | NA | NA | TRBV10-3 | CAISGILNYEQYF | TGTGCCATCAGTGGTATACTCAACTACGAGCAGTACTTC
TRBJ2-5 | TRBD2 | NA | TRBV30 | CAWFPGVAGETQYF | TGTGCCTGGTTTCCTGGCGTAGCGGGAGAGACCCAGTACTTC
TRBJ2-1 | TRBD2 | once | TRBV6-5 | CASSYGLAGVIEQFF | TGTGCCAGCAGTTACGGGCTAGCGGGAGTTATTGAGCAGTTCTTC
TRBJ2-5 | NA | NA | TRBV29-1 | CSVLLGASGNRETQYF | TGCAGCGTGTTGCTGGGGGCCAGCGGGAACCGAGAGACCCAGTACTTC
TRBJ2-1 | TRBD1 | NA | TRBV19 | CASSAGTGGNNEQFF | TGTGCCAGTAGCGCCGGGACAGGGGGTAACAATGAGCAGTTCTTC
TRBJ2-1 | NA | few | TRBV4-1 | CASSQDGSSANNEQFF | TGCGCCAGCAGCCAAGATGGGTCTAGCGCCAACAATGAGCAGTTCTTC
TRBJ2-2 | TRBD2 | few | TRBV27 | CASSLSRLAGGRNTGELFF | TGTGCCAGCAGTTTATCCCGACTAGCGGGGGGCCGAAACACCGGGGAGCTGTTTTTT
TRBJ2-7 | TRBD1 | NA | TRBV7-2 | CASSLANTGAEQYF | TGTGCCAGCAGCTTAGCGAACACAGGGGCGGAGCAGTACTTC
TRBJ2-1 | NA | NA | TRBV7-9 | CASSLGLLGTEQFF | TGTGCCAGCAGCTTAGGATTATTAGGGACAGAGCAGTTCTTC
TRBJ1-1 | TRBD1 | NA | TRBV2 | CASSVSGGAFF | TGTGCCAGCAGTGTCTCAGGGGGAGCTTTCTTT
TRBJ2-4 | NA | few | TRBV2 | CASSPYEDIAKNIQYF | TGTGCCAGCAGTCCTTACGAGGACATAGCCAAAAACATTCAGTACTTC
TRBJ1-1 | TRBD1 | NA | TRBV4-1 | CASSRGQGTRNTEAFF | TGCGCCAGCAGCCGCGGACAGGGGACGAGAAACACTGAAGCTTTCTTT
TRBJ2-2 | NA | NA | TRBV15 | CATSKGGRRTTDTGELFF | TGTGCCACCAGTAAGGGGGGGCGAAGAACGACTGACACCGGGGAGCTGTTTTTT
TRBJ2-3 | TRBD1 | NA | TRBV7-8 | CASPPRDRVFADTQYF | TGTGCCAGCCCACCTCGGGACAGGGTTTTTGCAGATACGCAGTATTTT
TRBJ2-3 | TRBD2 | NA | TRBV7-2 | CASSLGASGYTDTQYF | TGTGCCAGCAGCTTAGGGGCTAGCGGGTACACAGATACGCAGTATTTT
TRBJ2-3 | NA | NA | TRBV7-2 | CASSYWKGSMGDTQYF | TGTGCCAGCAGCTACTGGAAGGGGTCAATGGGAGATACGCAGTATTTT
TRBJ2-4 | TRBD1 | few | TRBV28 | CASQAGGISKNIQYF | TGTGCCAGCCAGGCAGGGGGCATTTCCAAAAACATTCAGTACTTC
TRBJ2-7 | TRBD2 | NA | TRBV7-3 | CASSSYTGTSGSYEQYF | TGTGCCAGCAGCTCCTATACCGGGACTAGCGGCTCCTACGAGCAGTACTTC